The clone carrying this TCR beta chain was counted ten times or more. Its specificity is not known. This sample stems from a study of response to subunit inactivated influenza vaccine. Findings and caveats of the study: With each seasonal influenza vaccination, the authors suggested, few new T cells are recruited.

Each CDR3 protein gets one entry after TCRdb re-called the RT-PCR reads with MiXCR. The data show approximately 700,000 distinct CDR3 sequences, more than 11% seen once. Trimming cost V 5 bases and J 2 bases, with 13 bases left between them. In germline, CDR1 is ENHRY, CDR2 SYGVKD. The CDR3 is made up of 15 amino acids. The TCR was taken from a man aged 45-60 years who received an inactivated influenza vaccine. This chain joins TRBV10-3 and TRBJ1-5; perhaps TRBD1 as D (5 bases). This material consisted of PBMCs from blood, taken 14 to 15 days before vaccination. The CDR3 spells CAISSQGTGNQPQHF. The CDR3 DNA reads TGTGCCATCAGTTCTCAGGGAACGGGCAATCAGCCCCAGCATTTT.